Following are 11 T cell receptor beta chains from one sample sequenced in a study of T-cell memory formation after mild COVID-19. TCRdb called the 5' RACE reads again in MiXCR, with one record for every CDR3 protein. This table holds 300,000 to 400,000 distinct CDR3 sequences, approximately 27% found once. The sequenced sample was PBMCs or a T cell subset sorted from them (not recorded which). Receptors originate from an adult woman who had mild COVID-19 (a few samples of this study predate the infection). Cell type and time point are not known.

The genes are TRBV7-3 and TRBJ1-6; TRBD1 aligns across 8 bases. Germline CDR1 is SGHTA and CDR2 is FQGTGA. The CDR3 has 15 residues. V lost 5 bases, J lost 7 bases, and 7 bases stayed unmatched. The CDR3 loop is CASSPYGQGNSPLHF. CDR3 nucleotide sequence: TGTGCCAGCAGCCCCTACGGACAGGGAAATTCACCCCTCCACTTT.

This clonotype occurred a few times. V usage is TRBV7-8 and J usage is TRBJ2-5, with D maybe TRBD2 (5 bases). Looked up from germline, CDR1 is SGHVS and CDR2 is FQNEAQ. CDR3 length: 15 amino acids. Trimming shortened V by 6 bases and J by 2 bases, and 16 bases separated the two germline ends. In DNA form, the CDR3 reads TGTGCCAGCAGGCACTCTAGCACCTCACAAGAGACCCAGTACTTC. It translates to CASRHSSTSQETQYF.

The V call is TRBV12-5, the J call TRBJ2-1, with D maybe TRBD2 (6 bases). This CDR3 contains 12 residues. Germline CDR1 and CDR2: LGHNT and FRNRAP. The CDR3 region has the DNA TGTGCCTCGGGGGAGGCCTACAATGAGCAGTTCTTC. Amino acid sequence: CASGEAYNEQFF.

The rearrangement joins TRBV12-3 or TRBV12-4 to TRBJ2-7, with a possible D match to TRBD1 (5 bases). This CDR3 contains 14 residues. V dropped 4 bases and J dropped 0 bases, with 10 bases sitting between them. The CDR3 DNA sequence: TGTGCCAGCAGTTCGGGCAGGGACTCCTACGAGCAGTACTTC. Its protein product is CASSSGRDSYEQYF.

The sample holds a few counts of this clonotype. The rearrangement uses TRBV7-2 and TRBJ2-5; D gene uncertain. CDR3 length: 14 residues. From germline, CDR1 is SGHTA and CDR2 FQGNSA. V lost 5 bases and J 7 bases, leaving 17 bases between the germline ends. The CDR3 nucleotides are TGTGCCAGCAGCCCGAACGGGCCATTCGGGACCCAGTACTTC. This translates into CASSPNGPFGTQYF.

This clonotype was detected only once. The J gene is TRBJ1-1, the V gene TRBV6-6; D is undetermined. The germline CDR1 and CDR2 sequences are MNHNY and SVGAGI (reference sequence). The CDR3 totals 15 residues. The V end lost 2 bases, the J end lost 8 bases, and 18 bases lay between the germline ends. This CDR3 reads CASSYPTRIPGEAFF. CDR3 bases: TGTGCCAGCAGTTACCCCACTCGAATTCCCGGGGAAGCTTTCTTT.

V and J are TRBV10-3 and TRBJ1-5, with D unresolved. CDR1 is ENHRY and CDR2 is SYGVKD in the germline V gene. Between the trimmed V and J ends, which lost 7 bases and 0 bases, there was a span of 7 bases. There are 13 residues in the CDR3. As DNA, the CDR3 is TGTGCCATCACGGGTGATAGCAATCAGCCCCAGCATTTT. As protein: CAITGDSNQPQHF.

The V call is TRBV12-3 or TRBV12-4, the J call TRBJ1-6; 8 nucleotides match TRBD1. The V segment lost 3 bases and the J segment 8 bases; nucleotides outside the gene matches: 3. The CDR3 covers 14 residues. CDR3 sequence (DNA): TGTGCCAGCAGTTTCGACAGGGGCTATTCACCCCTCCACTTT. Residues: CASSFDRGYSPLHF.

The chain has TRBV12-5 and TRBJ2-1, with TRBD2 matching over 7 bases. This CDR3 is built from 18 residues. V shed 7 bases and J 1 base; nucleotides not matched to a gene: 16. Germline values: CDR1 LGHNT, CDR2 FRNRAP. The CDR3 DNA reads TGTGCTAGTGCCCCGGGGCTAGCGGCGGATTTATCCTACAATGAGCAGTTCTTC. Protein sequence: CASAPGLAADLSYNEQFF. The complete variable domain, with remaining parts taken from reference TRBV12-5 and TRBJ2-1, reads DARVTQTPRHKVTEMGQEVTMRCQPILGHNTVFWYRQTMMQGLELLAYFRNRAPLDDSGMPKDRFSAEMPDATLATLKIQPSEPRDSAVYFCASAPGLAADLSYNEQFFGPGTRLTVL.

As regards this clonotype: One end of the junction fails to match germline, which may point to a read error. The gene calls are TRBV7-7 and TRBJ2-1, with a possible D match to TRBD1 (5 bases). The CDR3 covers 17 residues. Per germline, CDR1 SSHAT and CDR2 FNYEAQ (reference sequence). The chain's CDR3 is CASSSRVGDLAYNEQFF. In DNA, the CDR3 is TGTGCTAGCAGCTCCCGTGTAGGGGATTTGGCCTACAATGAGCAGTTCTTC.

The V and J genes are TRBV15 and TRBJ2-7; 11 bases agree with TRBD2. Losses at the gene ends were 6 bases for V and 2 bases for J; bases not matched to a gene: 3. CDR3 length: 14 residues. Looked up from germline, CDR1 is LNHNV and CDR2 is YYDKDF (reference sequence). DNA for the CDR3: TGTGCCACCAGTAAACTAGCGGGAGCCTACGAGCAGTACTTC. It specifies CATSKLAGAYEQYF.